The rows below give T cell receptor beta chains drawn from one sample of a study of T cell responses to AZD1222 COVID-19 vaccine. Only in-frame clones appear in the TCRdb table, and some are missing; sequencing was by immunoSEQ multiplex PCR. The data show over 150,000 clones, roughly 90% seen once. Source: peripheral blood, taken on day 0 of AZD1222 vaccination. The receptors come from an adult in good health. Each CDR3 is given with its conserved first and last residue. The D gene is left open where the match is weak. Some rows have no size entry. The others give once, few or many, or a class for an expanded clone.

j_call: TRBJ2-7; d_call: NA; clone_size: once; v_call: TRBV6-1; cdr3_nt: TGTGCCAGCAGTGATACCGGTGCCTACGAGCAGTACTTC; cdr3_aa: CASSDTGAYEQYF
j_call: TRBJ1-1; d_call: NA; clone_size: NA; v_call: TRBV3-1/TRBV3-2; cdr3_nt: TGTGCCAGCAGCCAAGAACGCAGGCGTGGCACTGAAGCTTTCTTT; cdr3_aa: CASSQERRRGTEAFF
j_call: TRBJ2-5; d_call: NA; clone_size: NA; v_call: TRBV9; cdr3_nt: TGTGCCAGCAGCGTAGGTAGCGGAGAGACCCAGTACTTC; cdr3_aa: CASSVGSGETQYF
j_call: TRBJ2-7; d_call: TRBD2; clone_size: NA; v_call: TRBV7-2; cdr3_nt: TGTGCCAGCAGCTTGACTAGCGGGGGGGAGGGCGAGCAGTACTTC; cdr3_aa: CASSLTSGGEGEQYF
j_call: TRBJ1-2; d_call: NA; clone_size: NA; v_call: TRBV5-1; cdr3_nt: TGCGCCAGCAGCTTGGCCGAGGTCGGACCTGGCTACACCTTC; cdr3_aa: CASSLAEVGPGYTF
j_call: TRBJ2-7; d_call: TRBD1; clone_size: once; v_call: TRBV10-3; cdr3_nt: TGTGCCATCAGTCAGGGGGCATCCTACGAGCAGTACTTC; cdr3_aa: CAISQGASYEQYF
j_call: TRBJ2-7; d_call: TRBD1; clone_size: NA; v_call: TRBV19; cdr3_nt: TGTGCCAGTAGTATAGAACCGGGACAGATGTACGAGCAGTACTTC; cdr3_aa: CASSIEPGQMYEQYF
j_call: TRBJ2-7; d_call: TRBD2; clone_size: NA; v_call: TRBV6-5; cdr3_nt: TGTGCCAGCAGTATAGCGGGGGGGAGCTCCTACGAGCAGTACTTC; cdr3_aa: CASSIAGGSSYEQYF
j_call: TRBJ2-7; d_call: TRBD1; clone_size: NA; v_call: TRBV6-6; cdr3_nt: TGTGCCAGCATCTCCCAGGCACAGGGGAGATACGAGCAGTACTTC; cdr3_aa: CASISQAQGRYEQYF
j_call: TRBJ1-4; d_call: NA; clone_size: once; v_call: TRBV5-4; cdr3_nt: TGTGCCAGCAGCCTAGGGGCATCTAATGAAAAACTGTTTTTT; cdr3_aa: CASSLGASNEKLFF
j_call: TRBJ2-3; d_call: TRBD1; clone_size: NA; v_call: TRBV7-8; cdr3_nt: TGTGCCAGCAGAGAAGGGGGCTACTCAGCAGATACGCAGTATTTT; cdr3_aa: CASREGGYSADTQYF
j_call: TRBJ2-3; d_call: TRBD2; clone_size: NA; v_call: TRBV16; cdr3_nt: TGTGCCAGCAGCCCGCTACTAGCGGGGCCCGATCCAAGACATACGCAGTATTTT; cdr3_aa: CASSPLLAGPDPRHTQYF
j_call: TRBJ1-1; d_call: NA; clone_size: NA; v_call: TRBV12-3/TRBV12-4; cdr3_nt: TGTGCCAGCAGTTTGAGGACCACCACTGAAGCTTTCTTT; cdr3_aa: CASSLRTTTEAFF
j_call: TRBJ1-1; d_call: TRBD1; clone_size: NA; v_call: TRBV16; cdr3_nt: TGTGCCAGCAGCCTGGGACAGGGGACTGAAGCTTTCTTT; cdr3_aa: CASSLGQGTEAFF
j_call: TRBJ1-4; d_call: TRBD1; clone_size: few; v_call: TRBV7-2; cdr3_nt: TGTGCCAGCAGCCTCATGGGACAGGGAACTAATGAAAAACTGTTTTTT; cdr3_aa: CASSLMGQGTNEKLFF
j_call: TRBJ2-5; d_call: NA; clone_size: NA; v_call: TRBV14; cdr3_nt: TGTGCCAGCAGCCTATGGAACCAAGAGACCCAGTACTTC; cdr3_aa: CASSLWNQETQYF
j_call: TRBJ1-1; d_call: NA; clone_size: NA; v_call: TRBV20-1; cdr3_nt: TGCAGTGCTAGAAGCAGCACTGAAGCTTTCTTT; cdr3_aa: CSARSSTEAFF
j_call: TRBJ2-1; d_call: NA; clone_size: once; v_call: TRBV27; cdr3_nt: TGTGCCAGCAGTTCCCACAGCTCCTACAATGAGCAGTTCTTC; cdr3_aa: CASSSHSSYNEQFF
j_call: TRBJ2-7; d_call: NA; clone_size: NA; v_call: TRBV5-1; cdr3_nt: TGCGCCAGCAGCTTTACAGGGCTATTCTACGAGCAGTACTTC; cdr3_aa: CASSFTGLFYEQYF
j_call: TRBJ1-4; d_call: NA; clone_size: NA; v_call: TRBV19; cdr3_nt: TGTGCCAGTAGTGAGGATGAAAAACTGTTTTTT; cdr3_aa: CASSEDEKLFF
j_call: TRBJ2-2; d_call: TRBD2; clone_size: NA; v_call: TRBV7-6; cdr3_nt: TGTGCCAGCAGCCCGAGCGGGGGATATACCGGGGAGCTGTTTTTT; cdr3_aa: CASSPSGGYTGELFF
j_call: TRBJ2-7; d_call: NA; clone_size: NA; v_call: TRBV20-1; cdr3_nt: TGCAGTGCTAGTATTGGTACCTACGAGCAGTACTTC; cdr3_aa: CSASIGTYEQYF
j_call: TRBJ2-7; d_call: TRBD1; clone_size: NA; v_call: TRBV5-1; cdr3_nt: TGCGCCAGCAGCCTAGGGACAGGGGGTCCCTACGAGCAGTACTTC; cdr3_aa: CASSLGTGGPYEQYF
j_call: TRBJ2-1; d_call: NA; clone_size: few; v_call: TRBV9; cdr3_nt: TGTGCCAGCAGTACGAATTACAATGAGCAGTTCTTC; cdr3_aa: CASSTNYNEQFF
j_call: TRBJ1-1; d_call: NA; clone_size: few; v_call: TRBV27; cdr3_nt: TGTGCCAGCAGCCGGGGTGGGACTGAAGCTTTCTTT; cdr3_aa: CASSRGGTEAFF
j_call: TRBJ2-2; d_call: NA; clone_size: NA; v_call: TRBV5-1; cdr3_nt: TGCGCCAGCAGGCAGGGGAACACCGGGGAGCTGTTTTTT; cdr3_aa: CASRQGNTGELFF
j_call: TRBJ2-7; d_call: NA; clone_size: NA; v_call: TRBV28; cdr3_nt: TGTGCCAGCAAACAGGGGGGGAGCTCCTACGAGCAGTACTTC; cdr3_aa: CASKQGGSSYEQYF
j_call: TRBJ1-2; d_call: NA; clone_size: NA; v_call: TRBV12-3/TRBV12-4; cdr3_nt: TGTGCCAGCAGTTTAGGGCAGGGGTATGGCTACACCTTC; cdr3_aa: CASSLGQGYGYTF
j_call: TRBJ2-2; d_call: NA; clone_size: NA; v_call: TRBV12-3/TRBV12-4; cdr3_nt: TGTGCCAGCAGCTATAACACCGGGGAGCTGTTTTTT; cdr3_aa: CASSYNTGELFF
j_call: TRBJ1-1; d_call: NA; clone_size: NA; v_call: TRBV3-1/TRBV3-2; cdr3_nt: TGTGCCAGCAGCCAAGATGCGGGGGGAGCTTTCTTT; cdr3_aa: CASSQDAGGAFF
j_call: TRBJ2-7; d_call: TRBD2; clone_size: NA; v_call: TRBV4-3; cdr3_nt: TGCGCCAGCAGCCAAGAATGGCGGGGGGCCCACGAGCAGTACTTC; cdr3_aa: CASSQEWRGAHEQYF
j_call: TRBJ2-3; d_call: NA; clone_size: NA; v_call: TRBV5-6; cdr3_nt: TGTGCCAGCAGCTTGGCGGGCCTCACCCCGGACACAGATACGCAGTATTTT; cdr3_aa: CASSLAGLTPDTDTQYF
j_call: TRBJ1-3; d_call: NA; clone_size: NA; v_call: TRBV5-1; cdr3_nt: TGCGCCAGCAGCTTGCCAGGCTCCCAGGCTGGAAACACCATATATTTT; cdr3_aa: CASSLPGSQAGNTIYF
j_call: TRBJ2-5; d_call: NA; clone_size: NA; v_call: TRBV5-1; cdr3_nt: TGCGCCAGCAGCAGGACACCCACAGGGAACCAAGAGACCCAGTACTTC; cdr3_aa: CASSRTPTGNQETQYF
j_call: TRBJ2-5; d_call: TRBD2; clone_size: NA; v_call: TRBV11-2; cdr3_nt: TGTGCCAGCAGCTTCTCTATAGCGGGGGGACCCCAAGAGACCCAGTACTTC; cdr3_aa: CASSFSIAGGPQETQYF
j_call: TRBJ2-5; d_call: TRBD1; clone_size: NA; v_call: TRBV2; cdr3_nt: TGTGCCAGCAGTGAATACACAGGGGAAGAGACCCAGTACTTC; cdr3_aa: CASSEYTGEETQYF
j_call: TRBJ2-5; d_call: NA; clone_size: NA; v_call: TRBV5-1; cdr3_nt: TGCGCCAGCAGCTTGAACGCCGGGACCCAGTACTTC; cdr3_aa: CASSLNAGTQYF
j_call: TRBJ2-1; d_call: TRBD1; clone_size: NA; v_call: TRBV9; cdr3_nt: TGTGCCAGCAACAAGGGGGACACCGGGACAGGGGTTGGGGAGCAGTTCTTC; cdr3_aa: CASNKGDTGTGVGEQFF
j_call: TRBJ2-3; d_call: NA; clone_size: NA; v_call: TRBV7-3; cdr3_nt: TGTGCCAGCAGCTTAATCGGGGGAGGAGATACGCAGTATTTT; cdr3_aa: CASSLIGGGDTQYF
j_call: TRBJ2-7; d_call: NA; clone_size: NA; v_call: TRBV28; cdr3_nt: TGTGCCAGCAGTTTGAACAGGGCGGGCGCGGAGCAGTACTTC; cdr3_aa: CASSLNRAGAEQYF
j_call: TRBJ1-6; d_call: NA; clone_size: NA; v_call: TRBV7-2; cdr3_nt: TGTGCCAGCAGACTGGCGGGGGAATCACCCCTCCACTTT; cdr3_aa: CASRLAGESPLHF
j_call: TRBJ2-7; d_call: NA; clone_size: NA; v_call: TRBV29-1; cdr3_nt: TGCAGCGTTGAGAGCCAGGGCTTATGGTACTTC; cdr3_aa: CSVESQGLWYF
j_call: TRBJ1-6; d_call: NA; clone_size: NA; v_call: TRBV18; cdr3_nt: TGTGCCAGCTCACAGAGCTCCTATAATTCACCCCTCCACTTT; cdr3_aa: CASSQSSYNSPLHF
j_call: TRBJ1-2; d_call: NA; clone_size: many; v_call: TRBV5-1; cdr3_nt: TGCGCCAGCAGCACCTTTCAGGGAAACTATGGCTACACCTTC; cdr3_aa: CASSTFQGNYGYTF
j_call: TRBJ2-5; d_call: TRBD1; clone_size: NA; v_call: TRBV3-1/TRBV3-2; cdr3_nt: TGTGCCAGCAGCCAATTGGGGACAGGGAGGGAGACCCAGTACTTC; cdr3_aa: CASSQLGTGRETQYF
j_call: TRBJ2-5; d_call: TRBD2; clone_size: NA; v_call: TRBV5-6; cdr3_nt: TGTGCCAGCAGCGCGCCGGGACTAGGGCAAGAGACCCAGTACTTC; cdr3_aa: CASSAPGLGQETQYF
j_call: TRBJ1-2; d_call: TRBD1; clone_size: NA; v_call: TRBV25-1; cdr3_nt: TGTGCCAGCAGTGATAAACAGGGGGCGTTCTATGGCTACACCTTC; cdr3_aa: CASSDKQGAFYGYTF
j_call: TRBJ1-2; d_call: NA; clone_size: once; v_call: TRBV9; cdr3_nt: TGTGCCAGCAGCCCCGGGGGGGAGGGATACTATGGCTACACCTTC; cdr3_aa: CASSPGGEGYYGYTF